The clone carrying this T cell receptor (beta chain) appeared a single time. Its antigen remains unknown. The data stem from a study of cytomegalovirus exposure and HLA in healthy donors. General study points: Presence/absence analyses took donor sequencing depth as roughly uniform. Among donors in an Asian-associated ancestry cluster, a later analysis reportedly found fewer N-insertions than the roughly 670-donor mean.

With 6 bases clipped from V and 2 bases from J, the junction kept 7 bases outside the gene matches. CDR1 SGHTA and CDR2 FQGNSA come from the germline V gene. This CDR3 spans 15 amino acids. The PCR used 60 Vbeta and 13 Jbeta primers. Assay: immunoSEQ multiplex PCR; the TCRdb copy retains only in-frame clones and omits some. The sample holds about 150,000 clones, approximately 80% seen once. This chain uses TRBV7-2 with TRBJ2-7, with 10 bases matching TRBD1. The specimen sequenced was PBMCs. This TCR was recovered from a man in his thirties or forties in good health and CMV-seropositive. Written as DNA, the CDR3 is TGTGCCAGCAGTCCGGACAGGGGGGGGACCTACGAGCAGTACTTC. It translates to CASSPDRGGTYEQYF.